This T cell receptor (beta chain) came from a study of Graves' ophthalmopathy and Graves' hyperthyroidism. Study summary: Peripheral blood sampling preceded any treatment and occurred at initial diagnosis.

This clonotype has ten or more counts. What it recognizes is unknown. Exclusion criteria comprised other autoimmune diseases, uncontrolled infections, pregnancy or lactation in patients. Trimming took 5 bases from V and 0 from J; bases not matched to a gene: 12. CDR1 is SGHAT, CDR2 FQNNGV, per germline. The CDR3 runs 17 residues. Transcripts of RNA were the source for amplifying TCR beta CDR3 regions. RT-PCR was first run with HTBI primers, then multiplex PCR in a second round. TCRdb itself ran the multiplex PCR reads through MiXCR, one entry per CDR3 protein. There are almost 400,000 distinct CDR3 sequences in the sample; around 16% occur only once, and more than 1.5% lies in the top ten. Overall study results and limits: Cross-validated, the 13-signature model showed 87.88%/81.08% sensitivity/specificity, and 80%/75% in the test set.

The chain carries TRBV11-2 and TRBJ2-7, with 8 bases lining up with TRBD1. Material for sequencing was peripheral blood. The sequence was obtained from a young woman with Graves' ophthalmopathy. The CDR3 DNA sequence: TGTGCCAGCAGCGCAGACCGAAGGACAGGGAGCTCCTACGAGCAGTACTTC. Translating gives CASSADRRTGSSYEQYF.